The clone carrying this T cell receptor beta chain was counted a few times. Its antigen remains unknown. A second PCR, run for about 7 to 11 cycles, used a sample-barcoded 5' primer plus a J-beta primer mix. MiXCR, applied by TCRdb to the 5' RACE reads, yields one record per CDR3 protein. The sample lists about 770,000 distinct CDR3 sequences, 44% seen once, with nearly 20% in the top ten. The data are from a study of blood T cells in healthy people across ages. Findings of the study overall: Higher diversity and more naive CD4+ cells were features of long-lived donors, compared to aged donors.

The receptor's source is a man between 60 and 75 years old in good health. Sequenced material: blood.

The CDR3 loop reads CSATRGSGGHEQYF. CDR3 nucleotide sequence: TGCAGTGCTACCCGGGGTAGCGGGGGCCACGAGCAGTACTTC. The genes are TRBV20-1 and TRBJ2-7; 9 positions agree with TRBD2. V was pared by 4 bases and J by 5 bases, with 9 bases of the junction left unmatched. Germline V gene lookup returns CDR1 DFQATT and CDR2 SNEGSKA (reference sequence). The CDR3 has 14 residues.